One and the same sample provided the 8 T cell receptor beta chains below, sequenced in a study of beta chain features in type 1 diabetes. Points from the study as a whole: Shortening of TCRB CDR3s, moderate but significant, appeared in all four CD4+ subsets of Type 1 diabetes patients.

Their target antigens are unknown. Expressed TCRB transcripts were sequenced, since all the RNA that had been isolated was reverse transcribed. Clones were read by immunoSEQ multiplex PCR, and TCRdb kept only the in-frame ones, dropping some. The table records a few hundred thousand clones, roughly a tenth of them present only once. Sequencing was done on a sample of central memory CD4+ T cells from blood. The receptors shown here come from a young man with type 1 diabetes.

In this sample, this clone turned up a few times. The rearrangement links TRBV28 to TRBJ2-1, with 11 bases lining up with TRBD2. Germline values: CDR1 MDHEN, CDR2 SYDVKM. The CDR3 length is 17 residues. After removal of 5 bases from V and 6 bases from J, the junction contained 12 bases not matched to a gene. The CDR3: CASSRLAGPSQGNEQFF. In DNA, the CDR3 is TGTGCCAGCAGTCGACTAGCGGGACCATCCCAGGGCAATGAGCAGTTCTTC.

This clone was detected a few times. The V and J genes are TRBV6-1 and TRBJ2-3; tentatively, D is TRBD1 (5 bases). The CDR3 covers 14 residues. Trimming took 5 bases from V and 5 from J, leaving 14 bases between them. Germline lookup yields CDR1 MNHNS and CDR2 SASEGT. CDR3 sequence reads: CASSSQPQGDTQYF. The CDR3 region has the DNA TGTGCCAGCAGTTCACAGCCCCAGGGAGATACGCAGTATTTT.

Concerning this clone itself: Distinct nucleotide sequences in the sample also encode this CDR3. CDR3 residues: CASRINQPQHF. The DNA for the CDR3 is TGTGCCAGCAGGATCAATCAGCCCCAGCATTTT. The chain carries TRBV6-1 and TRBJ1-5; D gene uncertain. The CDR3 consists of 11 residues. V lost 6 bases and J lost 3, with 3 bases in between. Germline values: CDR1 MNHNS, CDR2 SASEGT.

CDR3 coding DNA: TGTGCCAGCTCACCGGGACAGTCCAACTACGAGCAGTACTTC. Residues: CASSPGQSNYEQYF. The chain combines TRBV18 with TRBJ2-7, with 7 positions matching TRBD1. Unmatched junction bases numbered 5, after V lost 3 bases and J lost 3 bases. This CDR3 has 14 amino acids. CDR1 KGHSH and CDR2 LQKENI come from the germline V gene.

The chain couples TRBV7-8 to TRBJ1-4, with D possibly being TRBD1 (5 bases). The CDR3 is 13 amino acids. V dropped 8 bases and J dropped 8 bases, with 15 bases sitting between them. Germline loops: CDR1 SGHVS, CDR2 FQNEAQ. The CDR3 nucleotides are TGTGCCAGCGAAGGCAGGGAGAGGGAAAAACTGTTTTTT. The encoded protein is CASEGREREKLFF.

CDR3 amino acids: CASSQGGTYEQYF. The CDR3 DNA follows: TGCGCCAGCAGCCAAGGGGGGACCTACGAGCAGTACTTC. This sequence joins TRBV5-1 and TRBJ2-7, with D possibly called TRBD1 or TRBD2 (6 bases each). V lost 4 bases, J lost 2 bases, and 10 bases lay in between. Germline CDR1 reads SGHRS; CDR2 reads YFSETQ. The CDR3 length is 13 residues.

The chain uses TRBV5-4 and TRBJ2-3; D gene unclear. Germline CDR1 is SGHNT and CDR2 is YYREEE (reference sequence). V dropped 0 bases and J dropped 4 bases, with 9 bases sitting between them. The CDR3 has 14 residues. CDR3 protein: CASSLARRSDTQYF. CDR3 in DNA: TGTGCCAGCAGCTTGGCCAGGCGTTCAGATACGCAGTATTTT.

The rearrangement uses TRBV6-1 and TRBJ1-2; possibly TRBD1 for D (5 bases). This CDR3 comprises 16 residues. Per the germline V gene, CDR1 is MNHNS and CDR2 is SASEGT. The ends were cut back, 0 bases at V and 4 bases at J, with 15 bases in the middle. CDR3 amino acids: CASSEALSQGAYGYTF. The CDR3 region has the DNA TGTGCCAGCAGTGAAGCGCTATCGCAGGGAGCCTATGGCTACACCTTC.